This TCR beta chain was identified in a study of T cell changes during pregnancy in multiple sclerosis. TCRdb keeps only in-frame clones here, not all; method: immunoSEQ multiplex PCR. The sample lists some 68,000 clones, under 95% occurring once. The sample holds one count of this clone. With 1 base removed from V and 8 bases from J, the gap between germline ends came to 15 bases. The CDR3 contains 14 residues. Germline CDR1 SGHRS, CDR2 YFSETQ. The sample was peripheral blood, taken in the second trimester of pregnancy. This sequence was found in a female donor in good health, enrolled as a control in a pregnancy study. The chain employs TRBV5-1 and TRBJ1-2, with D perhaps matching TRBD1 (5 bases). This CDR3 is CASSLLDPGRGYTF. The DNA of the CDR3 is TGCGCCAGCAGCTTGTTAGACCCAGGGCGCGGCTACACCTTC. Together with reference TRBV5-1 and TRBJ1-2, the CDR3 gives the full variable domain: KAGVTQTPRYLIKTRGQQVTLSCSPISGHRSVSWYQQTPGQGLQFLFEYFSETQRNKGNFPGRFSGRQFSNSRSEMNVSTLELGDSALYLCASSLLDPGRGYTFGSGTRLTVV.